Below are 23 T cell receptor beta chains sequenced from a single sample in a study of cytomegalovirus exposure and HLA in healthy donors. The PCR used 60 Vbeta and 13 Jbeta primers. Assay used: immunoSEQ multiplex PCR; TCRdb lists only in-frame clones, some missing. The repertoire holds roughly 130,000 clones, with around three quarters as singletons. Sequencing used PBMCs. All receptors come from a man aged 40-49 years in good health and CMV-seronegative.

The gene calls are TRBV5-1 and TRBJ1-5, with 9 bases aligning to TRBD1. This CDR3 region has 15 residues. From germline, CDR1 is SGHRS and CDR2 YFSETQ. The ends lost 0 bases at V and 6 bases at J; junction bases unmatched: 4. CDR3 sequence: CASSLEGQGTQPQHF. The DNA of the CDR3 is TGCGCCAGCAGCTTGGAAGGACAGGGGACTCAGCCCCAGCATTTT.

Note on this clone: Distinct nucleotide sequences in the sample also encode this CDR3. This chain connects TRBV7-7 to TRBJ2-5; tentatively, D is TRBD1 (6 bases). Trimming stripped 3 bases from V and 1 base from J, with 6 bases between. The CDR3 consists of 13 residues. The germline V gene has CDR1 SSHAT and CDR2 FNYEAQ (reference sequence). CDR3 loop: CASSLDSQETQYF. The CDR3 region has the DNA TGTGCCAGCAGCTTGGACAGCCAAGAGACCCAGTACTTC.

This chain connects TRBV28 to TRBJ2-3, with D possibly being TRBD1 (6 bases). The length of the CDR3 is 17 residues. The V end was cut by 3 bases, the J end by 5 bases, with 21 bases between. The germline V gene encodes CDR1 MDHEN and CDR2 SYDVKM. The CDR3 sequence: CASSFGTGPGVVDTQYF. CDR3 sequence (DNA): TGTGCCAGCAGTTTTGGTACGGGGCCAGGGGTGGTAGATACGCAGTATTTT.

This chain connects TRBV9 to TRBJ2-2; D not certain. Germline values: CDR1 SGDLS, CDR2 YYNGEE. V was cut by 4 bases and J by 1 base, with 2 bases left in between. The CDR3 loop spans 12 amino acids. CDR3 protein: CASSRNTGELFF. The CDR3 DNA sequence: TGTGCCAGCAGCCGGAACACCGGGGAGCTGTTTTTT.

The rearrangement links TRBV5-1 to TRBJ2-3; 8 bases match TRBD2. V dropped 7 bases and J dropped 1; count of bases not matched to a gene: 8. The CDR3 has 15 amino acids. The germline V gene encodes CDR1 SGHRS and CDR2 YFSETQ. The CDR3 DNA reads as TGCGCCAGCGGTTTTAGCGGGGCGGGCACAGATACGCAGTATTTT. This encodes CASGFSGAGTDTQYF.

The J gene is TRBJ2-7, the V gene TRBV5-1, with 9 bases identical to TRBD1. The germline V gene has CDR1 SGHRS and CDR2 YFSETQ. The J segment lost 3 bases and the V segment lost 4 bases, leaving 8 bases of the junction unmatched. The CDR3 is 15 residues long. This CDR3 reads CASSPQGTGNYEQYF. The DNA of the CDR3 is TGCGCCAGCAGCCCCCAGGGGACAGGGAACTACGAGCAGTACTTC.

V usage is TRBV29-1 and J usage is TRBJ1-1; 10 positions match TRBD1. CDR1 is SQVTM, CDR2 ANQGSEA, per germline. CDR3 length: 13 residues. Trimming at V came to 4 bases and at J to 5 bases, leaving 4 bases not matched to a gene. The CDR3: CSVVGTGETEAFF. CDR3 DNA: TGCAGCGTTGTAGGGACAGGGGAAACTGAAGCTTTCTTT.

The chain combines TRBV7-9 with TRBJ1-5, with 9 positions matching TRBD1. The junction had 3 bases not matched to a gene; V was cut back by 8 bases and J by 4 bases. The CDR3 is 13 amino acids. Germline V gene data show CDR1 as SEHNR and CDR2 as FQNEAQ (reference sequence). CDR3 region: CASSGTGNQPQHF. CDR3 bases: TGTGCCAGCTCCGGGACAGGGAATCAGCCCCAGCATTTT.

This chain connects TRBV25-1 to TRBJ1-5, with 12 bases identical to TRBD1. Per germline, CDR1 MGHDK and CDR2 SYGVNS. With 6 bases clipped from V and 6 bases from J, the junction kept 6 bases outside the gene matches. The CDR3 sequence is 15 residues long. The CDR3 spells CASSPGQGAVQPQHF. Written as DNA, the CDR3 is TGTGCCAGCAGCCCGGGACAGGGGGCGGTTCAGCCCCAGCATTTT.

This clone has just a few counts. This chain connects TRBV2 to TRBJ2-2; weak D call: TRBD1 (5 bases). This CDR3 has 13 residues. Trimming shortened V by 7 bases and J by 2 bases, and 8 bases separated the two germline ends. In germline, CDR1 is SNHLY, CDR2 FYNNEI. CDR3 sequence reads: CASTDSNTGELFF. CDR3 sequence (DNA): TGTGCCAGCACCGACAGTAACACCGGGGAGCTGTTTTTT.

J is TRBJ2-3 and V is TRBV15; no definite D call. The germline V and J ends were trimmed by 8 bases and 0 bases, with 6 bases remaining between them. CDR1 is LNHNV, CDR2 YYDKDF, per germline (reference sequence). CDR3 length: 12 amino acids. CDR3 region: CATSVSTDTQYF. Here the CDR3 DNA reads TGTGCCACCTCGGTGAGCACAGATACGCAGTATTTT.

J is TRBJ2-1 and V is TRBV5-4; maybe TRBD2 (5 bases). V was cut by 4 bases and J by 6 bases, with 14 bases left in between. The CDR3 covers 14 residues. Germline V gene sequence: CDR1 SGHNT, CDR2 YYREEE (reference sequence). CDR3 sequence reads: CASSMMTGINEQFF. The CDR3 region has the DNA TGTGCCAGCAGCATGATGACGGGAATCAATGAGCAGTTCTTC.

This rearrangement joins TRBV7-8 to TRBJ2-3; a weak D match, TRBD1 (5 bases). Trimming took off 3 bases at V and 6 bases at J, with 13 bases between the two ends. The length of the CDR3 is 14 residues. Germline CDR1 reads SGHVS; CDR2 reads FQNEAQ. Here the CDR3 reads CASSFPQVPDTQYF. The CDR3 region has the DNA TGTGCCAGCAGCTTCCCACAGGTGCCCGATACGCAGTATTTT.

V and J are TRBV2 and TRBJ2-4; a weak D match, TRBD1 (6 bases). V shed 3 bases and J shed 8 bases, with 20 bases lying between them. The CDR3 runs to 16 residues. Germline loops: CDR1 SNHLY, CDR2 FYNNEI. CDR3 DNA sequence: TGTGCCAGCAGTGAGGTGGGGGCCCAAAACGGGGACATTCAGTACTTC. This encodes CASSEVGAQNGDIQYF.

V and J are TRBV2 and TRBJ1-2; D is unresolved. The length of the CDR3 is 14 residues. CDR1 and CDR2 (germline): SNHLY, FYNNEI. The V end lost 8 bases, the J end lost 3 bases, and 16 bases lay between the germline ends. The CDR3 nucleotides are TGTGCCAGCCAAAGCCAGATGGGCTACTATGGCTACACCTTC. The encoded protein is CASQSQMGYYGYTF.

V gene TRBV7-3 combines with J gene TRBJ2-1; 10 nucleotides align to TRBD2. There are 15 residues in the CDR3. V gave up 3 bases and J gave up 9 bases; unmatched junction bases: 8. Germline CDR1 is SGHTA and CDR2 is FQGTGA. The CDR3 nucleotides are TGTGCCAGCAGCTTCGTTCTAGCGGGAGTAACTGAGCAGTTCTTC. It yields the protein CASSFVLAGVTEQFF.

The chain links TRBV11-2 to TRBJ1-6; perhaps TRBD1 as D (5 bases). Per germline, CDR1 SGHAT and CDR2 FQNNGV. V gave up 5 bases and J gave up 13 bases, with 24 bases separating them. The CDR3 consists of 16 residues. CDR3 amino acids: CASSLATGTAAGPLHF. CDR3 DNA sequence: TGTGCCAGCAGCCTAGCAACCGGGACTGCGGCGGGGCCCCTCCACTTT. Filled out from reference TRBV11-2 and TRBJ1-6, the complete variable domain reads EAGVAQSPRYKIIEKRQSVAFWCNPISGHATLYWYQQILGQGPKLLIQFQNNGVVDDSQLPKDRFSAERLKGVDSTLKIQPAKLEDSAVYLCASSLATGTAAGPLHFGNGTRLTVT.

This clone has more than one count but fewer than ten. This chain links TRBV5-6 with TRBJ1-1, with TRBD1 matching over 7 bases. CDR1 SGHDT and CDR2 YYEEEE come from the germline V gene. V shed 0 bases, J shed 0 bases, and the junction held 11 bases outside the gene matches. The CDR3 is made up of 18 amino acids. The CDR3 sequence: CASSLALEEDRMNTEAFF. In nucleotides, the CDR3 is TGTGCCAGCAGCTTGGCCCTTGAAGAGGACAGGATGAACACTGAAGCTTTCTTT.

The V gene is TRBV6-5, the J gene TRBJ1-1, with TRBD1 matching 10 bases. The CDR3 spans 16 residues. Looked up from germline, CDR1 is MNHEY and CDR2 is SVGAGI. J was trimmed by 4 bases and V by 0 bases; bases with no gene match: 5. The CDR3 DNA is TGTGCCAGCAGTTACTCGGGGACAGGGGTTGGCACTGAAGCTTTCTTT. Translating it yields CASSYSGTGVGTEAFF.

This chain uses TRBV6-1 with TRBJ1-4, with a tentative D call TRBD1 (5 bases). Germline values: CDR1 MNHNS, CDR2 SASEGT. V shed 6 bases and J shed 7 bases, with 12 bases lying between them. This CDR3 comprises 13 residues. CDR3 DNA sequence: TGTGCCAGCAGAGACAGATTAATTGAAAAACTGTTTTTT. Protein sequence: CASRDRLIEKLFF.

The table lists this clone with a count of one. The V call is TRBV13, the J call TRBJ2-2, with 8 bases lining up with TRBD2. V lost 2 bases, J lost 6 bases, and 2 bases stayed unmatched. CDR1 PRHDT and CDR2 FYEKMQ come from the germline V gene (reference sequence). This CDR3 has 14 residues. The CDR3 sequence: CASSLYGGAGELFF. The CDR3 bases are TGTGCCAGCAGCTTATACGGGGGGGCCGGGGAGCTGTTTTTT.

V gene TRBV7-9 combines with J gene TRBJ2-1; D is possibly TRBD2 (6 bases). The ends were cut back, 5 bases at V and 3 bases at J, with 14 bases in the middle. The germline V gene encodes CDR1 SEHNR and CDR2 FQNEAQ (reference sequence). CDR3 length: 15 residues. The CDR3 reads CASSPPAGGYNEQFF. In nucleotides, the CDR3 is TGTGCCAGCAGCCCCCCAGCGGGCGGCTACAATGAGCAGTTCTTC. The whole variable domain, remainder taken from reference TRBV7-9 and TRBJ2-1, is DTGVSQNPRHKITKRGQNVTFRCDPISEHNRLYWYRQTLGQGPEFLTYFQNEAQLEKSRLLSDRFSAERPKGSFSTLEIQRTEQGDSAMYLCASSPPAGGYNEQFFGPGTRLTVL.

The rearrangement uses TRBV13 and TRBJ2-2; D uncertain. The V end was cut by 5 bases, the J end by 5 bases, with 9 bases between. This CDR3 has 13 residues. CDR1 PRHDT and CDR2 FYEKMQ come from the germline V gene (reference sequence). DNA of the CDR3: TGTGCCAGCAGCCCCTTATTGACCGGGGAGCTGTTTTTT. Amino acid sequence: CASSPLLTGELFF. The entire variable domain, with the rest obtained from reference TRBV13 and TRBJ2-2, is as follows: AAGVIQSPRHLIKEKRETATLKCYPIPRHDTVYWYQQGPGQDPQFLISFYEKMQSDKGSIPDRFSAQQFSDYHSELNMSSLELGDSALYFCASSPLLTGELFFGEGSRLTVL.